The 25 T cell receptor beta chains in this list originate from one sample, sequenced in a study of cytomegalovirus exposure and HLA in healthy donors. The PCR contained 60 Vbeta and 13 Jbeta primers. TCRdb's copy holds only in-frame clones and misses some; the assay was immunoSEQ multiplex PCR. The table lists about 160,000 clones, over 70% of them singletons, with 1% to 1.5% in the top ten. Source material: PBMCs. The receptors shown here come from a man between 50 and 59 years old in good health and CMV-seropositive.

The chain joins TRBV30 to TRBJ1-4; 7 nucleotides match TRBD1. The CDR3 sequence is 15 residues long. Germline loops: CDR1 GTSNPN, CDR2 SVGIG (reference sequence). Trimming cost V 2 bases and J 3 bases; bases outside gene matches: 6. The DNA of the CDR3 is TGTGCCTGGAGTCAGACAGGGCGACCTAATGAAAAACTGTTTTTT. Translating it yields CAWSQTGRPNEKLFF. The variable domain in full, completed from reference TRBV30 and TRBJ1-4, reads SQTIHQWPATLVQPVGSPLSLECTVEGTSNPNLYWYRQAAGRGLQLLFYSVGIGQISSEVPQNLSASRPQDRQFILSSKKLLLSDSGFYLCAWSQTGRPNEKLFFGSGTQLSVL.

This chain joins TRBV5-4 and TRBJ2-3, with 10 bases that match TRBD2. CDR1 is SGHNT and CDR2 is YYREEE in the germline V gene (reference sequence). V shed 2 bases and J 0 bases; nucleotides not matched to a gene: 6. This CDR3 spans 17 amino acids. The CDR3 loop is CASSLPTSGVSTDTQYF. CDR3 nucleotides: TGTGCCAGCAGCTTACCCACTAGCGGGGTTAGCACAGATACGCAGTATTTT.

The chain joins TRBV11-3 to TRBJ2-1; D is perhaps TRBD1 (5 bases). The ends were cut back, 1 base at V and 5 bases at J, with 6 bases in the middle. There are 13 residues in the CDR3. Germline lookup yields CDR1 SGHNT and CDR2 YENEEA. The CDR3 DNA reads TGTGCCAGCAGCTTAGGACAGAACAATGAGCAGTTCTTC. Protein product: CASSLGQNNEQFF. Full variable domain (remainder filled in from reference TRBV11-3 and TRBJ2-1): EAGVVQSPRYKIIEKKQPVAFWCNPISGHNTLYWYLQNLGQGPELLIRYENEEAVDDSQLPKDRFSAERLKGVDSTLKIQPAELGDSAVYLCASSLGQNNEQFFGPGTRLTVL.

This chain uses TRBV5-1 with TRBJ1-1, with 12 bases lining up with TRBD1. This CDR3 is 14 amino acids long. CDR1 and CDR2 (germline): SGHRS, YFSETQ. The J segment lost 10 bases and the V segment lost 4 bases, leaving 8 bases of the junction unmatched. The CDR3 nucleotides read TGCGCCAGCAGCCCCGGGACAGGGGGCGCGGGAGCTTTCTTT. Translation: CASSPGTGGAGAFF. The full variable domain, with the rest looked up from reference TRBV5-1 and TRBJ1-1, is KAGVTQTPRYLIKTRGQQVTLSCSPISGHRSVSWYQQTPGQGLQFLFEYFSETQRNKGNFPGRFSGRQFSNSRSEMNVSTLELGDSALYLCASSPGTGGAGAFFGQGTRLTVV.

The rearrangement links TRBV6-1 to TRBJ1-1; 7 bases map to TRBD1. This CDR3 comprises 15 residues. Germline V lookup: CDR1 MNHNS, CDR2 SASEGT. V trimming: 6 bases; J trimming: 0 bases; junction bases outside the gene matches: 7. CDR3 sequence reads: CASSPTGWVNTEAFF. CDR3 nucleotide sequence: TGTGCCAGCAGCCCGACAGGGTGGGTGAACACTGAAGCTTTCTTT.

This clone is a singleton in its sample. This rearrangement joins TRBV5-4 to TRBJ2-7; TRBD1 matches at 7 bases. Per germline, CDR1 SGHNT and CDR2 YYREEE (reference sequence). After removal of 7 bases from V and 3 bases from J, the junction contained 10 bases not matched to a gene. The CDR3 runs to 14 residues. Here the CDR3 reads CASGADRDSYEQYF. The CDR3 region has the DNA TGTGCCAGCGGCGCAGACAGGGACAGCTACGAGCAGTACTTC.

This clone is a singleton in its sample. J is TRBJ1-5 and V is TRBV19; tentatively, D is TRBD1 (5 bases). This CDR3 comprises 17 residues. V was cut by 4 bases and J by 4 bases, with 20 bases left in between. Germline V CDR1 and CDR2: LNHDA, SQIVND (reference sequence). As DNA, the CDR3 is TGTGCCAGTAGTACAGGGAGAGGACTACGTGGGAATCAGCCCCAGCATTTT. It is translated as CASSTGRGLRGNQPQHF. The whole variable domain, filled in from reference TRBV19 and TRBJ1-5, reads DGGITQSPKYLFRKEGQNVTLSCEQNLNHDAMYWYRQDPGQGLRLIYYSQIVNDFQKGDIAEGYSVSREKKESFPLTVTSAQKNPTAFYLCASSTGRGLRGNQPQHFGDGTRLSIL.

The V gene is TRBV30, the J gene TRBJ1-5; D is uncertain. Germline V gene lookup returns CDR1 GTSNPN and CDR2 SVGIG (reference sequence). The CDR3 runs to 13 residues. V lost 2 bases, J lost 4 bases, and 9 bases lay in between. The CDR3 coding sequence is TGTGCCTGGAGTAAGAGGGAGAATCAGCCCCAGCATTTT. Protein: CAWSKRENQPQHF. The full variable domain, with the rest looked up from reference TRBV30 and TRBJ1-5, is SQTIHQWPATLVQPVGSPLSLECTVEGTSNPNLYWYRQAAGRGLQLLFYSVGIGQISSEVPQNLSASRPQDRQFILSSKKLLLSDSGFYLCAWSKRENQPQHFGDGTRLSIL.

Written as DNA, the CDR3 is TGCGCCAGCACCCTTCAGGGGAGGGGATACGAGCAGTACTTC. As protein: CASTLQGRGYEQYF. V is TRBV5-1 and J is TRBJ2-7; maybe TRBD2 (7 bases). From germline, CDR1 is SGHRS and CDR2 YFSETQ. CDR3 length equals 14 residues. V was pared by 6 bases and J by 4 bases, with 17 bases between.

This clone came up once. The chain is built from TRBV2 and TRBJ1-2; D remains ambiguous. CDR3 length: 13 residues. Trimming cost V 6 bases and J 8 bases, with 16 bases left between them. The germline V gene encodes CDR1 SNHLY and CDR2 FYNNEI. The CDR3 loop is CASRREAGQGYTF. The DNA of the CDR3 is TGTGCCAGCAGAAGGGAGGCAGGCCAAGGCTACACCTTC.

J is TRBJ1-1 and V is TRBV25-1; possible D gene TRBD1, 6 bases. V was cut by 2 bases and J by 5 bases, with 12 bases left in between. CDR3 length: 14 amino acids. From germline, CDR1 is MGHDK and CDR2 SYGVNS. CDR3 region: CASSEPDRHTEAFF. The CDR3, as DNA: TGTGCCAGCAGTGAACCTGACAGGCATACTGAAGCTTTCTTT.

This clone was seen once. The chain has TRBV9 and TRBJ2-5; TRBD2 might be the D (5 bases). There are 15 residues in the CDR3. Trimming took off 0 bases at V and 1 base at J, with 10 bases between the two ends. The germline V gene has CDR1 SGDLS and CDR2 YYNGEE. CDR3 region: CASSVGSGRQETQYF. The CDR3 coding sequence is TGTGCCAGCAGCGTAGGGAGCGGCCGCCAAGAGACCCAGTACTTC.

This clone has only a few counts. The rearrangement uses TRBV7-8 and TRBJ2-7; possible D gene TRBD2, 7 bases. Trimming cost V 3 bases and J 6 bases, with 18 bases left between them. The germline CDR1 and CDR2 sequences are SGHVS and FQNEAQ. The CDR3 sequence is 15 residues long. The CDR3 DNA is TGTGCCAGCAGCTTTGGGGGGGCCATGGAGGGCGAGCAGTACTTC. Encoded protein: CASSFGGAMEGEQYF. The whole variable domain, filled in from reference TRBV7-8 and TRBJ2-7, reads GAGVSQSPRYKVAKRGQDVALRCDPISGHVSLFWYQQALGQGPEFLTYFQNEAQLDKSGLPSDRFFAERPEGSVSTLKIQRTQQEDSAVYLCASSFGGAMEGEQYFGPGTRLTVT.

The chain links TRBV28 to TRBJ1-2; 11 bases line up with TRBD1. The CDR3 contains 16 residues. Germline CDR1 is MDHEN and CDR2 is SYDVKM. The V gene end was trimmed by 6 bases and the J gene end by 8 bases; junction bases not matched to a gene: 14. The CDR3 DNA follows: TGTGCCAGCAGACTTCCGGGACAGGGGGGAATTTACGGCTACACCTTC. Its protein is CASRLPGQGGIYGYTF.

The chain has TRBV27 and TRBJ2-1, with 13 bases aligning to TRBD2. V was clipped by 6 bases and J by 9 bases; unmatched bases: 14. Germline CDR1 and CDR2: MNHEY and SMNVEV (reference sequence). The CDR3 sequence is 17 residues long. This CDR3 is CASRPPRGLAGEGEQFF. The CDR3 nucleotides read TGTGCCAGCAGACCACCAAGAGGACTAGCGGGGGAGGGTGAGCAGTTCTTC.

CDR3 in amino acids: CASSSRGGGGNTIYF. As DNA, the CDR3 is TGTGCCAGCAGTTCCCGTGGAGGGGGCGGAAACACCATATATTTT. V usage is TRBV28 and J usage is TRBJ1-3, with 7 bases identical to TRBD1. Germline V gene data show CDR1 as MDHEN and CDR2 as SYDVKM. The CDR3 runs to 15 residues. Unmatched junction bases numbered 7, after V lost 4 bases and J lost 4 bases.

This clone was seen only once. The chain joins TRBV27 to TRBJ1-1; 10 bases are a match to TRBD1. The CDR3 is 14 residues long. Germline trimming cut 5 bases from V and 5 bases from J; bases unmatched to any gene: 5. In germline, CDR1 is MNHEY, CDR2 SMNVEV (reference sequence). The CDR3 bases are TGTGCCAGCAGTGGGGGACAGGGGAGGACTGAAGCTTTCTTT. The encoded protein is CASSGGQGRTEAFF.

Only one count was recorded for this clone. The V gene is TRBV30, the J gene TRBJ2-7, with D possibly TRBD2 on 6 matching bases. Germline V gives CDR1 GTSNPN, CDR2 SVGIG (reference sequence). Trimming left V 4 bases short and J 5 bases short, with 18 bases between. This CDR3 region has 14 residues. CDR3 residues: CAWTPVGGTHEQYF. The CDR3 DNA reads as TGTGCCTGGACCCCAGTGGGGGGTACCCACGAGCAGTACTTC.

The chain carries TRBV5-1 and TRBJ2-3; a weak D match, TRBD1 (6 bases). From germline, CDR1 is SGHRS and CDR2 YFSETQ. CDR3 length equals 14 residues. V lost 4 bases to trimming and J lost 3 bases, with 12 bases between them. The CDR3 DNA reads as TGCGCCAGCAGCCCTCAGGGGATAACAGATACGCAGTATTTT. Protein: CASSPQGITDTQYF.

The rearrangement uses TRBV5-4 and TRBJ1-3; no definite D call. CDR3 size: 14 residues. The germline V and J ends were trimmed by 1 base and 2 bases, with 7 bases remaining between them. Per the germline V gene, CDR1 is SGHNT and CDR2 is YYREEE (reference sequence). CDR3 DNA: TGTGCCAGCAGCTTGTCCGGGACTGGAAACACCATATATTTT. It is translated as CASSLSGTGNTIYF.

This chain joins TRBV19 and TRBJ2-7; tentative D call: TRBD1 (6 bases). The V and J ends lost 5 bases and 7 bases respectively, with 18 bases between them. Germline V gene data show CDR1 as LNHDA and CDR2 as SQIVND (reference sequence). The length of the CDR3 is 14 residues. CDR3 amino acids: CASSQQGLLGEQYF. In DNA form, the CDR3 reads TGTGCCAGTAGTCAACAGGGTTTGCTGGGAGAGCAGTACTTC.

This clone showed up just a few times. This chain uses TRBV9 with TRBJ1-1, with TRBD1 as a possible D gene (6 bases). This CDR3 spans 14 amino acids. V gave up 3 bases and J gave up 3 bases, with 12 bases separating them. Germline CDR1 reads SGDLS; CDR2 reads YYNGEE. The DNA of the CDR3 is TGTGCCAGCAGCGCCAACAGGGTGCACACTGAAGCTTTCTTT. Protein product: CASSANRVHTEAFF.

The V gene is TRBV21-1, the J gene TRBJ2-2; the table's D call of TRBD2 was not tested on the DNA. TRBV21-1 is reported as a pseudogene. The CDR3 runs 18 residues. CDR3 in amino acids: CASSKELAGALATGELFF. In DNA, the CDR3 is TGTGCCAGCAGCAAAGAATTGGCGGGGGCGCTGGCCACCGGGGAGCTGTTTTTT.

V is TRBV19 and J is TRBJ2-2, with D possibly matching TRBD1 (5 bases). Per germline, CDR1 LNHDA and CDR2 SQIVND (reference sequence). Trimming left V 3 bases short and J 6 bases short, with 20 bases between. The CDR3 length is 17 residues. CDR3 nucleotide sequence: TGTGCCAGTAGTATCCCCCGCAGGCAGGGAACTTCCGGGGAGCTGTTTTTT. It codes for CASSIPRRQGTSGELFF.

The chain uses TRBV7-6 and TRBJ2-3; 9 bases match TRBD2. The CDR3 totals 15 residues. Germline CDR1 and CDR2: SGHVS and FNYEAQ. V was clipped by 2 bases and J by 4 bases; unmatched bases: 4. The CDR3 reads CASSLNSGSPDTQYF. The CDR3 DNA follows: TGTGCCAGCAGCTTAAATAGCGGGAGCCCAGATACGCAGTATTTT. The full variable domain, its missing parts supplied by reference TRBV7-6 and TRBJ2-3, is GAGVSQSPRYKVTKRGQDVALRCDPISGHVSLYWYRQALGQGPEFLTYFNYEAQQDKSGLPNDRFSAERPEGSISTLTIQRTEQRDSAMYRCASSLNSGSPDTQYFGPGTRLTVL.